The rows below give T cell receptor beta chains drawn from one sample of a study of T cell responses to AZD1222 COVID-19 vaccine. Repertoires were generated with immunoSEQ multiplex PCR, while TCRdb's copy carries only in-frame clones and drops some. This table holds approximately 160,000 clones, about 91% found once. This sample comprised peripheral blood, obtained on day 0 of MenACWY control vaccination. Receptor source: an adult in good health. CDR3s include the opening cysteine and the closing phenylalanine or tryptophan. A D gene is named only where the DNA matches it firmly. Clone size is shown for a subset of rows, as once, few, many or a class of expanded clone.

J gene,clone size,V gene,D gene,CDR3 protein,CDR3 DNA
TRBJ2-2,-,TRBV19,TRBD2,CASTHSGADTGELFF,TGTGCCAGTACGCATAGCGGGGCTGACACCGGGGAGCTGTTTTTT
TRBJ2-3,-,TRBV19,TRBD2,CASKERGSTDTQYF,TGTGCCAGTAAAGAGCGGGGAAGCACAGATACGCAGTATTTT
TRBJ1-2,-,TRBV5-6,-,CASSPNANYGYTF,TGTGCCAGCAGTCCCAATGCTAACTATGGCTACACCTTC
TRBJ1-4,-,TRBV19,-,CASNRGAFEKLFF,TGTGCCAGTAACCGGGGGGCGTTTGAAAAACTGTTTTTT
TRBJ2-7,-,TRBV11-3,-,CASSEAIDEQYF,TGTGCCAGCAGCGAAGCGATCGACGAGCAGTACTTC
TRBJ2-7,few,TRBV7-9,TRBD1,CASSTTGALYEQYF,TGTGCCAGCAGCACGACAGGGGCCCTATACGAGCAGTACTTC
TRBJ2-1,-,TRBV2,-,CASRGTVPLYNEQFF,TGTGCCAGCAGGGGGACGGTCCCTCTCTACAATGAGCAGTTCTTC
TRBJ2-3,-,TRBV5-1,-,CASSLGRVPDTQYF,TGCGCCAGCAGCTTGGGCCGGGTCCCAGATACGCAGTATTTT
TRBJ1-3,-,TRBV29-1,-,CSVECEVVAGNTIYF,TGCAGCGTTGAATGCGAGGTGGTTGCTGGAAACACCATATATTTT
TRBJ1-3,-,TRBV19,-,CASRGLSLGTPGNTIYF,TGTGCCAGTCGCGGGCTATCTCTCGGGACACCTGGAAACACCATATATTTT
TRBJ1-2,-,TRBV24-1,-,CATSSTGSGYTF,TGTGCCACCAGCTCGACAGGCTCGGGCTACACCTTC
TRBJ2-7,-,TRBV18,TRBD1,CASSPLWTGGDRYEQYF,TGTGCCAGCTCACCGCTATGGACAGGAGGAGATAGGTACGAGCAGTACTTC
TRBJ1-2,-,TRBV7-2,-,CASSPRFGDYGYTF,TGTGCCAGCAGCCCCCGTTTTGGAGACTATGGCTACACCTTC
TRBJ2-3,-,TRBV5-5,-,CASSVTGVQGTQYF,TGTGCCAGCAGCGTTACAGGTGTGCAGGGTACGCAGTATTTT
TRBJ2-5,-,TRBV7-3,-,CASSFTGETQYF,TGTGCCAGCAGCTTCACAGGGGAGACCCAGTACTTC
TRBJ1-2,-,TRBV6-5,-,CASREGGGGYTF,TGTGCCAGCAGGGAGGGGGGCGGTGGCTACACCTTC
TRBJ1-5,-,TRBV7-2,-,CASSLDNIRQPQHF,TGTGCCAGCAGCTTAGACAATATCCGTCAGCCCCAGCATTTT
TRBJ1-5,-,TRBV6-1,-,CASSEFRHPSNQPQHF,TGTGCCAGCAGTGAATTCCGACATCCTAGCAATCAGCCCCAGCATTTT
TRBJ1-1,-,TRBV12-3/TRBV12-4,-,CAIKVQVNTEAFF,TGTGCCATTAAAGTGCAGGTGAACACTGAAGCTTTCTTT
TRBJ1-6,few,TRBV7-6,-,CASSDLTGDNSPLHF,TGTGCCAGCAGCGATCTGACAGGAGATAATTCACCCCTCCACTTT
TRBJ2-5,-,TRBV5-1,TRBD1,CASSRDSQETQYF,TGCGCCAGCAGCAGGGACAGCCAAGAGACCCAGTACTTC
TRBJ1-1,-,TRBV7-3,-,CASSPDQNTEAFF,TGTGCCAGCAGTCCTGACCAGAACACTGAAGCTTTCTTT
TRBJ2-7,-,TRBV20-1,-,CSASAGHYEQYF,TGCAGTGCTAGTGCCGGACACTACGAGCAGTACTTC
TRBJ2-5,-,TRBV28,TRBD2,CASSPLAGGPGTQYF,TGTGCCAGCAGCCCCCTAGCGGGAGGGCCGGGGACCCAGTACTTC
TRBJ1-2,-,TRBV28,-,CASKKGGSSGYGYTF,TGTGCCAGCAAAAAGGGGGGTAGTAGTGGCTATGGCTACACCTTC
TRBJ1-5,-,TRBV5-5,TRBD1,CASSLIGTGISNQPQHF,TGTGCCAGCAGCTTGATCGGGACAGGTATTAGCAATCAGCCCCAGCATTTT
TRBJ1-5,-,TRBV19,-,CASRQVGNQPQHF,TGTGCCAGTAGACAGGTGGGCAATCAGCCCCAGCATTTT
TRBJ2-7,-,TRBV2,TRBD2,CASSEAASGSSYEQYF,TGTGCCAGCAGTGAAGCGGCTAGCGGGAGCTCCTACGAGCAGTACTTC
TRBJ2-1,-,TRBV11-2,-,CASSLLRGRRYNEQFF,TGTGCCAGCAGCTTACTTCGGGGGAGGAGGTACAATGAGCAGTTCTTC
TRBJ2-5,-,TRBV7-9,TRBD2,CASSSTSGGILPETQYF,TGTGCCAGCAGCTCTACTAGCGGGGGGATCCTTCCAGAGACCCAGTACTTC
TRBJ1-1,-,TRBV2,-,CASSERQGRTEAFF,TGTGCCAGCAGTGAAAGGCAGGGTAGGACTGAAGCTTTCTTT
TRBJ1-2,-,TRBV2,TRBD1,CASSETGLSYGYTF,TGTGCCAGCAGCGAGACAGGGCTGAGCTATGGCTACACCTTC
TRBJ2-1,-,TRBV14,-,CASSHHPRENEQFF,TGTGCCAGCAGCCACCACCCCCGGGAGAATGAGCAGTTCTTC
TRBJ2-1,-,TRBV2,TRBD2,CASSEWEGSYNEQFF,TGTGCCAGCAGTGAGTGGGAGGGCTCCTACAATGAGCAGTTCTTC
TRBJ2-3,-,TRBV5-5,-,CASSWGVPSTDTQYF,TGTGCCAGCAGCTGGGGGGTGCCCTCCACAGATACGCAGTATTTT
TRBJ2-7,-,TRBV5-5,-,CASSLRTEQYF,TGTGCCAGCAGCCTCCGGACAGAGCAGTACTTC